This TCR beta chain was identified in a study of T cell responses to AZD1222 COVID-19 vaccine. As concerns this clone: Its antigen is not known.

Here immunoSEQ multiplex PCR was the method, and the copy in TCRdb shows in-frame clones only, minus some. Of 150,000 to 160,000 clones in the sample, less than 95% were seen once. CDR3 length: 15 amino acids. V dropped 2 bases and J dropped 0 bases, with 8 bases sitting between them. Germline V gives CDR1 SNHLY, CDR2 FYNNEI. Notes on the study in general: Across spike, vaccine-associated CD4 TCRs were found, dominant at 160-218 and 743-854. Baseline testing showed seropositivity in only a handful of AZD1222 recipients.

Source: peripheral blood, taken on day 0 of AZD1222 vaccination. The chain couples TRBV2 to TRBJ1-5; D might be TRBD1 (6 bases). This TCR came from an adult in good health. This chain's CDR3 is CASSEWTVSNQPQHF. CDR3 sequence (DNA): TGTGCCAGCAGTGAATGGACAGTTAGCAATCAGCCCCAGCATTTT.